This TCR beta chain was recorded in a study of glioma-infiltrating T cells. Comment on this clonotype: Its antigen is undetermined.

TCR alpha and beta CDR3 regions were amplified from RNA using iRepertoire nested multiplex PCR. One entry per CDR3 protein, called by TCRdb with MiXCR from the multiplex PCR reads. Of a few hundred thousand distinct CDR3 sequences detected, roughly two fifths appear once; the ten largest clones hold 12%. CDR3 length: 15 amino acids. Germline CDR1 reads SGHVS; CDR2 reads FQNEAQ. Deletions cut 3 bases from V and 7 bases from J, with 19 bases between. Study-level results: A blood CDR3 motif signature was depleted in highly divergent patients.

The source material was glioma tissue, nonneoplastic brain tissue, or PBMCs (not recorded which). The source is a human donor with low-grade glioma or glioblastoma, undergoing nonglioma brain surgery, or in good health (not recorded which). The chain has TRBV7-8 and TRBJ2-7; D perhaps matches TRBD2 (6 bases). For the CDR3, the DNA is TGTGCCAGCAGCTTCCTATTGACCCCAGCGGGTGAGCAGTACTTC. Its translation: CASSFLLTPAGEQYF.